The text below deals with one T cell receptor beta chain. Its antigen is not identified. The sequence runs out 3 residues before the end of the CDR3; the remainder is reconstructed from the germline J gene. The assay was immunoSEQ multiplex PCR, and TCRdb's table has in-frame clones only and misses some. The sample has about 31,000 clones, none seen only once; the top ten hold roughly 4%. Patients and controls were mostly of Caucasian heritage. This specimen belongs to a study of T cell clonality in common variable immunodeficiency. Regarding the study as a whole: Fewer deletions and N-nucleotide insertions were reportedly seen in common variable immunodeficiency TCR beta sequences. CVID subjects showed higher TCRbeta clonality than healthy controls. Compared with controls, CVID subjects had fewer shared TCRbeta clones.

CDR1 and CDR2 from the germline V gene are SEHNR and FQNEAQ (reference sequence). CDR3 length equals 14 residues. The chain has TRBV7-9 and TRBJ2-4; 9 nucleotides line up with TRBD1. Input material: peripheral blood mononuclear cells. This receptor was identified in a person aged 18 to 69 in good health. The chain's CDR3 is CASSFRDREYGQYF. The sequenced CDR3 bases are TGTGCCAGCAGCTTTCGGGACAGGGAATATGGT.